What follows are 9 T cell receptor beta chains derived from one specimen sequenced in a study of cytomegalovirus exposure and HLA in healthy donors. PCR amplification relied on 60 Vbeta primers (plus 13 Jbeta primers). Repertoires were generated with immunoSEQ multiplex PCR, while TCRdb's copy carries only in-frame clones and drops some. The data hold 100,000 to 150,000 clones, with around three quarters observed a single time. The material sequenced was PBMCs. The receptors were sampled from a man aged 30 to 45 in good health and CMV-seronegative.

V gene TRBV10-3 combines with J gene TRBJ2-7; 10 positions match TRBD2. CDR1 ENHRY and CDR2 SYGVKD come from the germline V gene. V lost 5 bases to trimming and J lost 3 bases; unmatched junction nucleotides: 1. The CDR3 runs to 13 residues. The CDR3 nucleotides read TGTGCCATCAGTAGCGGGAGGGGCTACGAGCAGTACTTC. It encodes CAISSGRGYEQYF.

The genes are TRBV5-1 and TRBJ2-3; possible D gene TRBD1, 7 bases. Germline V gene data show CDR1 as SGHRS and CDR2 as YFSETQ. The CDR3 spans 16 residues. V was cut by 3 bases and J by 3 bases, with 17 bases left in between. CDR3 protein: CASSYAGGFRTDTQYF. CDR3 bases: TGCGCCAGCAGCTATGCAGGGGGGTTCAGGACAGATACGCAGTATTTT.

This rearrangement joins TRBV6-1 to TRBJ1-2; a weak D match, TRBD1 (6 bases). Germline CDR1 reads MNHNS; CDR2 reads SASEGT. V was clipped by 6 bases and J by 4 bases, with 18 bases between them. CDR3 length: 15 residues. In DNA form, the CDR3 reads TGTGCCAGCAGCGGAGATTCAGGGGTCGCCTATGGCTACACCTTC. This translates into CASSGDSGVAYGYTF.

This clone was seen once. The gene calls are TRBV19 and TRBJ2-3, with 7 bases lining up with TRBD1. J gave up 0 bases and V 5 bases, and 8 bases lay outside the gene matches. The length of the CDR3 is 16 residues. The germline gives CDR1 LNHDA, CDR2 SQIVND (reference sequence). The CDR3 DNA reads TGTGCCAGTAGTGCGGACAGGAGACCTAGCACAGATACGCAGTATTTT. This encodes CASSADRRPSTDTQYF.

This clone was observed a few times. This sequence joins TRBV5-6 and TRBJ1-1; D gene unclear. CDR3 length: 13 residues. Germline V gene sequence: CDR1 SGHDT, CDR2 YYEEEE. With 0 bases removed from V and 4 bases from J, the gap between germline ends came to 7 bases. The CDR3 here is CASSLVEGTEAFF. In DNA form, the CDR3 reads TGTGCCAGCAGCTTGGTGGAGGGCACTGAAGCTTTCTTT.

J is TRBJ2-1 and V is TRBV10-1; 7 nucleotides agree with TRBD2. The ends lost 0 bases at V and 7 bases at J; junction bases unmatched: 9. The V gene's germline CDR1 is WNHNN and CDR2 SYGVQD (reference sequence). The CDR3 runs 16 residues. CDR3 sequence (DNA): TGCGCCAGCAGTGAGTCTGGGGGGAGGGCCTGGAATGAGCAGTTCTTC. It is translated as CASSESGGRAWNEQFF.

In this sample, this clone turned up once. The V call is TRBV4-1, the J call TRBJ1-5, with D perhaps matching TRBD1 (5 bases). CDR1 and CDR2 (germline): MGHRA, YSYEKL. The CDR3 covers 14 residues. Trimming removed 0 bases at V and 4 bases at J, with 7 bases between. CDR3 residues: CASSQEQENQPQHF. The CDR3 DNA reads TGCGCCAGCAGCCAAGAACAGGAGAATCAGCCCCAGCATTTT.

The chain combines TRBV10-3 with TRBJ1-1; 8 nucleotides line up with TRBD1. This CDR3 is built from 15 residues. Per the germline V gene, CDR1 is ENHRY and CDR2 is SYGVKD. The trim removed 3 bases at V and 0 bases at J, leaving 3 bases unmatched. This CDR3 reads CAISDLDRVNTEAFF. The DNA of the CDR3 is TGTGCCATCAGTGACCTGGACAGGGTGAACACTGAAGCTTTCTTT.

The chain is built from TRBV7-9 and TRBJ1-1, with D uncertain. V dropped 5 bases and J dropped 6 bases, with 16 bases sitting between them. The CDR3 is 14 amino acids. CDR1 is SEHNR and CDR2 is FQNEAQ in the germline V gene (reference sequence). CDR3 sequence reads: CASSLWRGMAEAFF. The DNA of the CDR3 is TGTGCCAGCAGCCTATGGCGGGGAATGGCTGAAGCTTTCTTT. The whole variable domain, filled in from reference TRBV7-9 and TRBJ1-1, reads DTGVSQNPRHKITKRGQNVTFRCDPISEHNRLYWYRQTLGQGPEFLTYFQNEAQLEKSRLLSDRFSAERPKGSFSTLEIQRTEQGDSAMYLCASSLWRGMAEAFFGQGTRLTVV.